These 28 T cell receptor beta chains were sequenced from one sample in a study of blood T cells in healthy people across ages (dated by TCRdb to the mid-2010s). Preparation of the library involved 5' RACE. Sequencing relied on an Illumina HiSeq 2500. The second PCR ran for roughly 7 to 12 cycles and used a J-beta primer mix along with a sample-barcoded 5' primer. TCRdb reran the public reads through fastp at Q25 and MiXCR, keeping productive beta chains. Merged by CDR3 protein, the rows form single entries marked with the most common genes and DNA. The sample table holds 980,000 or so distinct CDR3 sequences, of which 48% were seen once. Around an eighth of the sample rests with the top ten. The sequencing input was blood. These receptors were collected from a man aged 30 to 39 in good health.

In nucleotides, the CDR3 is TGTGCCAGCAGCCAAGATAGAAAGACCCAGTTCTTC. Encoded protein: CASSQDRKTQFF. The rearrangement links TRBV3-1 to TRBJ2-1; D is uncertain. Trimming left V 0 bases short and J 13 bases short, with 10 bases between. Germline V lookup: CDR1 LGHDT, CDR2 YNNKEL (reference sequence). There are 12 residues in the CDR3.

This clonotype was seen more than once but under ten times. The V call is TRBV7-6, the J call TRBJ2-1; maybe TRBD2 (6 bases). Trimming took 3 bases from V and 0 from J, leaving 12 bases between them. This CDR3 comprises 16 residues. The V gene's germline CDR1 is SGHVS and CDR2 FNYEAQ. The CDR3 nucleotides are TGTGCCAGCAGCTTGATGGGGGGAAGCTCCTACAATGAGCAGTTCTTC. Amino acids: CASSLMGGSSYNEQFF.

The rearrangement links TRBV28 to TRBJ1-2; 9 nucleotides line up with TRBD1. With V trimmed by 1 base and J by 4 bases, 10 bases remained unmatched. Germline V gene data show CDR1 as MDHEN and CDR2 as SYDVKM. This CDR3 comprises 17 residues. The CDR3 sequence: CASSLYGTGGEGYGYTF. CDR3 sequence (DNA): TGTGCCAGCAGTTTATATGGTACAGGGGGCGAGGGCTATGGCTACACCTTC.

J is TRBJ2-7 and V is TRBV6-2 or TRBV6-3; 14 nucleotides line up with TRBD2. Per the germline V gene, CDR1 is MNHEY and CDR2 is SVGEGT. The CDR3 spans 14 residues. V was clipped by 6 bases and J by 4 bases; unmatched bases: 2. CDR3 sequence reads: CASRGLAGGYEQYF. CDR3 DNA sequence: TGTGCCAGCAGAGGACTAGCGGGGGGTTACGAGCAGTACTTC.

The chain is built from TRBV20-1 and TRBJ2-1, with D perhaps matching TRBD2 (5 bases). The CDR3 is 15 residues long. V was cut by 0 bases and J by 7 bases, with 16 bases left in between. Germline CDR1 is DFQATT and CDR2 is SNEGSKA (reference sequence). The DNA for the CDR3 is TGCAGTGCTAGAGATTTCCTAGGGAGCAAGAATGAGCAGTTCTTC. Encoded protein: CSARDFLGSKNEQFF.

The chain recombines TRBV4-2 with TRBJ1-2; D not resolved. The CDR3 totals 15 residues. Deletions cut 1 base from V and 0 bases from J, with 9 bases between. Germline V gene lookup returns CDR1 LGHNA and CDR2 YNFKEQ. The CDR3 DNA sequence: TGTGCCAGCAGCCAAGTGAAGGAACCTAACTATGGCTACACCTTC. Translated, it gives CASSQVKEPNYGYTF.

The chain uses TRBV10-3 and TRBJ2-7; 9 bases are a match to TRBD1. Germline assignment: CDR1 ENHRY and CDR2 SYGVKD. This CDR3 comprises 16 residues. With V trimmed by 4 bases and J by 2 bases, 9 bases remained unmatched. CDR3 DNA: TGTGCCATCAGTGGTGGACAGGGGCAAACCACCTACGAGCAGTACTTC. Its protein product is CAISGGQGQTTYEQYF.

On this clonotype: This may come from a read error, since a much larger clone is one base off. The CDR3 bases are TGCAGCGCGGAACAGGGGTACGAGCAGTACTTC. Its translation is CSAEQGYEQYF. This chain uses TRBV29-1 with TRBJ2-4; TRBD1 agrees at 7 bases. The J call is uncertain, as TRBJ2-7 better fits the DNA end. Per the germline V gene, CDR1 is SQVTM and CDR2 is ANQGSEA. This CDR3 spans 11 amino acids.

The V gene is TRBV20-1, the J gene TRBJ1-5; TRBD1 aligns across 7 bases. There are 15 residues in the CDR3. Trimming at V came to 6 bases and at J to 2 bases, leaving 10 bases not matched to a gene. Germline V gene data show CDR1 as DFQATT and CDR2 as SNEGSKA (reference sequence). CDR3 coding DNA: TGCAGTGCCAGACGTCGAACAGGGGGCAATCAGCCCCAGCATTTT. Residues: CSARRRTGGNQPQHF.

The chain uses TRBV11-2 and TRBJ2-1; 9 bases are a match to TRBD2. The V gene end was trimmed by 2 bases and the J gene end by 4 bases; junction bases not matched to a gene: 9. CDR1 and CDR2 (germline): SGHAT, FQNNGV. CDR3 length: 17 amino acids. CDR3 coding DNA: TGTGCCAGCAGCTTACTAGCGGGATCGCCGAGATACAATGAGCAGTTCTTC. Its translation: CASSLLAGSPRYNEQFF.

The V and J genes are TRBV20-1 and TRBJ2-3, with TRBD1 identical over 9 bases. V lost 5 bases to trimming and J lost 3 bases; unmatched junction nucleotides: 3. CDR3 length equals 13 residues. Germline V CDR1 and CDR2: DFQATT, SNEGSKA (reference sequence). The CDR3 DNA reads TGCAGTGCTCCCGGGACAGGGACAGATACGCAGTATTTT. It codes for CSAPGTGTDTQYF.

This clonotype was seen more than once but under ten times. The chain carries TRBV7-2 and TRBJ2-7, with TRBD1 identical over 9 bases. This CDR3 comprises 15 residues. CDR1 and CDR2 from the germline V gene are SGHTA and FQGNSA. The V and J ends lost 5 bases and 6 bases, in that order; junction bases with no gene match: 11. CDR3 DNA: TGTGCCAGCAGCACCCAGGGGACAGGGTTCTCCGAGCAGTACTTC. Its translation is CASSTQGTGFSEQYF.

This rearrangement joins TRBV29-1 to TRBJ2-3; a weak D match, TRBD1 (6 bases). Germline CDR1 and CDR2: SQVTM and ANQGSEA. Between the trimmed V and J ends, which lost 7 bases and 4 bases, there was a span of 21 bases. CDR3 length: 15 residues. Here the CDR3 reads CSAPGTGSHPDTQYF. CDR3 DNA sequence: TGCAGCGCTCCCGGTACAGGGTCGCACCCAGATACGCAGTATTTT.

The chain has TRBV6-1 and TRBJ2-1; a weak D match, TRBD2 (6 bases). From germline, CDR1 is MNHNS and CDR2 SASEGT. This CDR3 has 14 amino acids. V lost 9 bases and J 5 bases, leaving 17 bases between the germline ends. CDR3 coding DNA: TGTGCCAGTTCGGCGGGGACGGTTCACAATGAGCAGTTCTTC. It is translated as CASSAGTVHNEQFF.

This chain uses TRBV24-1 with TRBJ2-6; no clear D. Per the germline V gene, CDR1 is KGHDR and CDR2 is SFDVKD. V was shortened by 2 bases and J by 0 bases, with 7 bases between the two germline ends. The CDR3 runs to 16 residues. CDR3 sequence: CATSDSMSSGANVLTF. CDR3 bases: TGTGCCACCAGTGATTCAATGAGCTCTGGGGCCAACGTCCTGACTTTC.

This clonotype was found many times. The rearrangement links TRBV29-1 to TRBJ2-3, with TRBD1 matching over 7 bases. The germline CDR1 and CDR2 sequences are SQVTM and ANQGSEA. The J segment lost 2 bases and the V segment lost 7 bases, leaving 6 bases of the junction unmatched. There are 13 residues in the CDR3. CDR3 amino acids: CSARDSLTDTQYF. The CDR3 DNA reads as TGCAGCGCCCGGGACAGCCTCACAGATACGCAGTATTTT.

The rearrangement joins TRBV9 to TRBJ2-1; 7 positions match TRBD1. This CDR3 is 16 amino acids long. Germline V CDR1 and CDR2: SGDLS, YYNGEE. Trimming at V came to 0 bases and at J to 4 bases, leaving 7 bases not matched to a gene. This chain's CDR3 is CASSVVGTDLYNEQFF. The CDR3 DNA reads TGTGCCAGCAGCGTAGTTGGGACAGATCTTTACAATGAGCAGTTCTTC.

This clonotype was picked up a small number of times. V gene TRBV24-1 combines with J gene TRBJ2-5, with 8 bases aligning to TRBD2. The germline V gene encodes CDR1 KGHDR and CDR2 SFDVKD. V gave up 9 bases and J gave up 2 bases; unmatched junction bases: 4. CDR3 size: 13 residues. The CDR3 DNA is TGTGCCACCGCCAGCGGGGGACAAGAGACCCAGTACTTC. Amino acids: CATASGGQETQYF.

The chain uses TRBV30 and TRBJ1-2; TRBD1 agrees at 7 bases. Germline V gene data show CDR1 as GTSNPN and CDR2 as SVGIG (reference sequence). The CDR3 covers 14 residues. V dropped 2 bases and J dropped 4; count of bases not matched to a gene: 7. Written as DNA, the CDR3 is TGTGCCTGGAGTACGCCGGGACAGCTCTATGGCTACACCTTC. Protein: CAWSTPGQLYGYTF.

The gene calls are TRBV2 and TRBJ1-5, with D perhaps TRBD1 (6 bases). Per the germline V gene, CDR1 is SNHLY and CDR2 is FYNNEI. V was shortened by 5 bases and J by 8 bases, with 19 bases between the two germline ends. The CDR3 consists of 15 residues. This CDR3 is CASSPRTSRGKPQHF. The CDR3 DNA is TGTGCCAGCAGTCCGCGGACATCCAGGGGCAAGCCCCAGCATTTT.

This clonotype was counted many times. The chain recombines TRBV7-9 with TRBJ1-5; no definite D call. Germline CDR1 SEHNR, CDR2 FQNEAQ (reference sequence). CDR3 length: 14 residues. Trimming left V 5 bases short and J 3 bases short, with 11 bases between. CDR3 nucleotide sequence: TGTGCCAGCAGCCCGACGGGAAACAATCAGCCCCAGCATTTT. Translation: CASSPTGNNQPQHF.

The chain is built from TRBV20-1 and TRBJ1-6, with D maybe TRBD1 (6 bases). Between the trimmed V and J ends, which lost 3 bases and 7 bases, there was a span of 13 bases. The V gene's germline CDR1 is DFQATT and CDR2 SNEGSKA (reference sequence). This CDR3 has 14 residues. CDR3 residues: CSARDTGPNSPLHF. The CDR3 nucleotides read TGCAGTGCTAGGGATACAGGGCCGAATTCACCCCTCCACTTT.

CDR3 DNA sequence: TGTGCCAGCAGCTTAAAGGGGAGGGGCATTGAGCAGTTCTTC. This translates into CASSLKGRGIEQFF. The V call is TRBV7-2, the J call TRBJ2-1, with TRBD2 matching 7 bases. The germline gives CDR1 SGHTA, CDR2 FQGNSA. There are 14 residues in the CDR3. Trimming removed 2 bases from V and 9 bases from J; junction bases left unmatched: 7.

This clonotype was counted only a few times. The gene calls are TRBV7-2 and TRBJ2-3; tentatively, D is TRBD1 or TRBD2 (5 bases each). Trimming removed 3 bases from V and 2 bases from J, with 12 bases in between. CDR1 and CDR2 from the germline V gene are SGHTA and FQGNSA. The CDR3 consists of 15 residues. The CDR3 is CASSLSQGPTDTQYF. The CDR3 nucleotides read TGTGCCAGCAGCTTGAGTCAGGGACCCACAGATACGCAGTATTTT. The variable domain in full, completed from reference TRBV7-2 and TRBJ2-3, reads GAGVSQSPSNKVTEKGKDVELRCDPISGHTALYWYRQSLGQGLEFLIYFQGNSAPDKSGLPSDRFSAERTGGSVSTLTIQRTQQEDSAVYLCASSLSQGPTDTQYFGPGTRLTVL.

Remarks on this clonotype: The CDR3 carries no conserved terminal phenylalanine or tryptophan, so it likely arises from a read error. The chain has TRBV7-2 and TRBJ2-1; no clear D gene. The CDR3 extends over 13 amino acids. Germline V gene data show CDR1 as SGHTA and CDR2 as FQGNSA. Deletions cut 10 bases from V and 5 bases from J, with 15 bases between. Written as DNA, the CDR3 is TGTGCCATGGCACTGTTAGGCCACAATGAGCAGTTCATC. This translates into CAMALLGHNEQFI.

This chain uses TRBV29-1 with TRBJ2-7, with D perhaps TRBD2 (6 bases). The end of the DNA is better explained by TRBJ2-5, so the J call may be wrong. The CDR3 contains 14 residues. Germline V gene lookup returns CDR1 SQVTM and CDR2 ANQGSEA. CDR3 protein: CSVEVVGGKATQYF. CDR3 nucleotide sequence: TGCAGCGTTGAGGTCGTAGGAGGGAAGGCGACCCAGTACTTC.

This clonotype appeared a few times. This chain links TRBV20-1 with TRBJ2-3, with unresolved D. Looked up from germline, CDR1 is DFQATT and CDR2 is SNEGSKA (reference sequence). The CDR3 consists of 14 residues. Between the trimmed V and J ends, which lost 5 bases and 1 base, there was a span of 13 bases. This CDR3 reads CSAEPPIGTDTQYF. CDR3 nucleotide sequence: TGCAGTGCTGAGCCCCCCATCGGCACAGATACGCAGTATTTT.

This clonotype was counted many times. This chain joins TRBV11-2 and TRBJ2-5, with D maybe TRBD2 (5 bases). The CDR3 extends over 15 amino acids. Germline V lookup: CDR1 SGHAT, CDR2 FQNNGV. The V gene lost 1 base and the J gene lost 1 base, with 10 bases spanning the gap. CDR3 nucleotide sequence: TGTGCCAGCAGCTTAGTACCGGGAATCCAAGAGACCCAGTACTTC. This codes for CASSLVPGIQETQYF.